This T cell receptor beta chain originates from a study of blood T cell repertoires in COVID-19. In the study overall: Collection of acute and convalescent COVID-19 samples took place in the United States, Italy and Spain. T cells, B-cell-depleted T cells, or PBMCs provided the cDNA or gDNA that served as material.

Methods used by the authors: Estimated nucleated cell counts came from reference gene primer amplification. Sequencing used immunoSEQ multiplex PCR; TCRdb keeps in-frame clones, though not all of them. The V and J calls and clone size are taken from that table; D and trimming were inferred from the DNA. The sample yields some 100,000 clones, approximately 83% seen once. The CDR3 spans 12 residues. The specimen sequenced was PBMCs or T cells enriched from blood (not recorded which). The source is a woman between 45 and 60 years old who had recovered from COVID-19. The V and J genes are TRBV21-1 and TRBJ2-7; the D segment call TRBD1 is taken from the table without a DNA check. TRBV21-1 is described as a pseudogene. CDR3 sequence reads: CASRRDNYEQYF. The CDR3 DNA sequence: TGTGCCAGCAGACGGGACAACTACGAGCAGTACTTC.